The T cell receptor (beta chain) under discussion was sequenced for a study of post-analysis software for immune sequencing data. Study-wide points: Roughly five TRBV segments appeared more often in patients than in controls, and TRBV5-6, TRBV5-1 and TRBV20-1 were among these.

Incorporated into the TCR beta cDNA libraries were unique molecular identifiers, which served to reduce PCR and sequencing biases. A single record per CDR3 protein comes from TCRdb applying MiXCR to the PCR reads. Found here are a few hundred thousand distinct CDR3 sequences, around 40% of them singletons; the top ten hold about 12%. CDR1 and CDR2 (germline): LGHDT, YNNKEL (reference sequence). With 3 bases clipped from V and 6 bases from J, the junction kept 8 bases outside the gene matches. This CDR3 has 14 residues. Comment on this clonotype: Its antigen is still unknown.

The V call is TRBV3-1, the J call TRBJ2-7; 7 bases align to TRBD2. The sequenced sample was blood. The receptor was derived from a girl aged 5-17 years with multiple sclerosis. Written as DNA, the CDR3 is TGTGCCAGCAGCCACGGACTAGAATCGAGCGAGCAGTACTTC. Its protein product is CASSHGLESSEQYF.